These T cell receptor beta chains were read from a single sample in a study of T and B cells in COVID-19 patients. A single record per CDR3 protein comes from TCRdb applying MiXCR to the multiplex PCR reads. Among around 11,000 distinct CDR3 sequences listed, about 33% were seen once. Sequenced material: blood. The receptors here all came from a human donor with active COVID-19. Both conserved end residues are trimmed from each CDR3. A D gene is named only where the DNA matches it firmly.

ASSLERTSGPTDTQY TRBD2 TRBV5-6
ASNSEGAPYEQY TRBD1 TRBV12-3/TRBV12-4
ASSYGTGKLETQY TRBD1 TRBV6-5
ASSPPGRANNEQF - TRBV18
ASSLTSGGQNTGELF TRBD2 TRBV27
ASSYGTGELF - TRBV11-3
ASRPGGQNYGYT - TRBV6-5
ASSISVRGTGAPFGDTQY TRBD1 TRBV19
ASSRGGGSPSGANVLT TRBD2 TRBV19
SAIHPGLPPSGANVLT TRBD2 TRBV20-1
ASSQGDPRDGELI - TRBV4-3
ASSPPQGETQY - TRBV18
ASSLPGTPKRGEKLF - TRBV5-5
SVGLARNTDTQY - TRBV29-1
ASSPGGTPYEQY TRBD1 TRBV18
ASSLGAGTNSPLH - TRBV7-3
SVRASYEQY - TRBV29-1
AISESKGIVNTEAF - TRBV10-3
ASSPQQGLGYGYT - TRBV19
ASSSAVPGQGRTDTQY TRBD1 TRBV7-9
ASSSDTYYGYT - TRBV5-5
ASIAGQGEVETQY TRBD1 TRBV27
ASSLKGSGANVLT - TRBV12-3/TRBV12-4
ASSEGLAGGQETQY TRBD2 TRBV6-2/TRBV6-3
ASSSDHYEQY - TRBV7-9
ASSRTPGTGNTIY - TRBV12-3/TRBV12-4
ASSPQLVAETQY - TRBV12-3/TRBV12-4
ASSLGSYGYEQY - TRBV5-1
ASSYRTGVASGANVLT TRBD1 TRBV6-5
ASSLAGAVNSPLH - TRBV5-1
ASSPQGSSGNTIY - TRBV18
ASSRGTRDQPQH - TRBV12-3/TRBV12-4
ASSFGRTSNEKLF - TRBV6-2/TRBV6-3
ASSLGAGNEQY - TRBV5-4
ASSLLLSTGGKTEAF TRBD1 TRBV18
ASSYARLGEQY - TRBV6-2/TRBV6-3
ASSFQDRANEQF TRBD1 TRBV6-1
ASRPRDRDRGLYTEAF TRBD1 TRBV12-3/TRBV12-4
ASSLAAYEQY - TRBV7-2
ASSLRVNEQF - TRBV6-2/TRBV6-3
ASSDARDRFTYNEQF TRBD1 TRBV6-5
SAKGEADTQY - TRBV20-1
ASSPGHAYEQY - TRBV5-6
ASSVGTGAKNIQY - TRBV6-1
ATSDCQARGNQPQH - TRBV24-1
ASSLTAPIGAYEQY - TRBV5-5
ASSFTGAETQY - TRBV7-2
ASSFDRDTQY - TRBV5-5
SAREGRYSNTGELF - TRBV20-1